A selection of T cell receptor beta chains follows, all from one sample in a study of blood T cell repertoires in COVID-19. Here immunoSEQ multiplex PCR was the method, and the copy in TCRdb shows in-frame clones only, minus some. This sample has about 220,000 clones; 80% to 85% occur once, and the top ten carry 20%. The sequencing sample was made of peripheral blood. The receptors originated from a man aged 25 to 40 with active or convalescent COVID-19. CDR3s include the opening cysteine and the closing phenylalanine or tryptophan. A D gene is named only where the DNA matches it firmly. Not all rows give a size; the values are once, few, many and, for expanded clones, a class.

j_gene | v_gene | d_gene | abundance | CDR3nt | CDR3aa
TRBJ1-2 | TRBV28 | TRBD1 | NA | TGTGCCAGCACCTGGGACAGAAACTATGGCTACACCTTC | CASTWDRNYGYTF
TRBJ2-3 | TRBV20-1 | TRBD2 | NA | TGCAGTGCTAGTTGGACTAGCGGGGGGGCCCCTGATACGCAGTATTTT | CSASWTSGGAPDTQYF
TRBJ1-4 | TRBV7-9 | NA | once | TGTGCCAGCAGCCCCGGACTATCAGGCGAAAAACTGTTTTTT | CASSPGLSGEKLFF
TRBJ2-5 | TRBV10-2 | NA | NA | TGCGCCAGCAGTGAAGTGGGAGGAGAGACCCAGTACTTC | CASSEVGGETQYF
TRBJ1-5 | TRBV6-1 | NA | NA | TGTGCCAGCAGTGAACGGGGAAAAAATAGCAATCAGCCCCAGCATTTT | CASSERGKNSNQPQHF
TRBJ1-5 | TRBV10-3 | NA | NA | TGTGCCATCAGTGGACTTAGAGATCAGCCCCAGCATTTT | CAISGLRDQPQHF
TRBJ2-7 | TRBV5-5 | NA | NA | TGTGCCAGCAGCTTGGGCGGGGCGAGCTACGAGCAGTACTTC | CASSLGGASYEQYF
TRBJ2-7 | TRBV11-3 | TRBD1 | NA | TGTGCCAGCAGCCGACAGGGGGTAAAGGACGAGCAGTACTTC | CASSRQGVKDEQYF
TRBJ1-5 | TRBV28 | NA | NA | TGTGCCAGCAAGGCAGGGTTCTCTCAGCCCCAGCATTTT | CASKAGFSQPQHF
TRBJ2-7 | TRBV7-9 | TRBD1 | NA | TGTGCCAGCAGCTTAGGAGGGGGCGTAGGCTACGAGCAGTACTTC | CASSLGGGVGYEQYF
TRBJ2-7 | TRBV7-2 | NA | few | TGTGCCAGCAGCTTAGGTGGGTCAGGGCAAGGCGAGCAGTACTTC | CASSLGGSGQGEQYF
TRBJ2-7 | TRBV5-4 | NA | NA | TGTGCCAGCAGCTCCGGGGGGCATTACGAGCAGTACTTC | CASSSGGHYEQYF
TRBJ2-4 | TRBV7-9 | NA | NA | TGTGCCAGCAGCTCTTCGAGGCTCTACCAAAACATTCAGTACTTC | CASSSSRLYQNIQYF
TRBJ1-5 | TRBV28 | NA | NA | TGTGCCAGCAGTTTGGTTTGGTCTGTCGGCGGGCAGCCCCAGCATTTT | CASSLVWSVGGQPQHF
TRBJ2-3 | TRBV10-3 | NA | NA | TGTGCCATCAGTGACCCCACAGGGCCCGCCACCACAGATACGCAGTATTTT | CAISDPTGPATTDTQYF
TRBJ1-5 | TRBV2 | NA | NA | TGTGCCAGCAGTGTTGAACAGATCAATCAGCCCCAGCATTTT | CASSVEQINQPQHF
TRBJ1-2 | TRBV20-1 | NA | few | TGCAGTGCCAGGGTTGGCTACACCTTC | CSARVGYTF
TRBJ2-7 | TRBV19 | NA | NA | TGTGCCAGTACCACGTCCGGGAACAGGGACTCCTACGAGCAGTACTTC | CASTTSGNRDSYEQYF
TRBJ2-5 | TRBV3-1/TRBV3-2 | NA | once | TGTGCCAGCAGCCAAGCCCCAGGAAACCAAGAGACCCAGTACTTC | CASSQAPGNQETQYF
TRBJ2-4 | TRBV10-3 | NA | NA | TGTGCCATCAGTGATTCGAATAGAAACATTCAGTACTTC | CAISDSNRNIQYF
TRBJ1-6 | TRBV9 | TRBD1 | NA | TGTGCCAGCAGCGCCGAGGGACGTACAGGGGAGAGTCTCCACTTT | CASSAEGRTGESLHF
TRBJ2-7 | TRBV18 | NA | NA | TGTGCCAGCTCAAAACAGGACTACGAGCAGTACTTC | CASSKQDYEQYF
TRBJ2-3 | TRBV4-3 | NA | NA | TGCGCCAGCAGCCAAGACAGGGTTGGGGCAGATACGCAGTATTTT | CASSQDRVGADTQYF
TRBJ2-2 | TRBV28 | TRBD2 | NA | TGTGCCAGCAGTTTGGGGGGGAAGAGCACCGGGGAGCTGTTTTTT | CASSLGGKSTGELFF
TRBJ2-3 | TRBV11-2 | TRBD2 | NA | TGTGCCAGCAGCCCCCCTAGCGGGAGCACAGATACGCAGTATTTT | CASSPPSGSTDTQYF
TRBJ2-5 | TRBV12-5 | TRBD1 | NA | TGCTTGGACACAGGGGTTTCGGAGACCCAGTACTTC | CLDTGVSETQYF
TRBJ2-7 | TRBV4-1 | TRBD2 | NA | TGCGCCAGCAGCCAAGGTGCGGGGGGGGCCTACGAGCAGTACTTC | CASSQGAGGAYEQYF
TRBJ1-2 | TRBV6-6 | NA | NA | TGTGCCAGCAGCCCGACAGGAGACTATGGCTACACCTTC | CASSPTGDYGYTF
TRBJ1-6 | TRBV18 | NA | NA | TGTGCCAGCTCTTCAGGGCAGGGATACGGTTCACCCCTCCACTTT | CASSSGQGYGSPLHF
TRBJ1-5 | TRBV28 | NA | NA | TGTGCCAGCAGTCTGGACAGCCCTTATAGCAATCAGCCCCAGCATTTT | CASSLDSPYSNQPQHF
TRBJ2-7 | TRBV6-5 | TRBD1 | NA | TGTGCCAGCAGTTACTATGGGACAGGGAACTACGAGCAGTACTTC | CASSYYGTGNYEQYF
TRBJ1-2 | TRBV5-4 | NA | NA | TGTGCCAGCAGCTTGGGTCTCGATGGCTACACCTTC | CASSLGLDGYTF